A selection of T cell receptor beta chains follows, all from one sample in a study of T cells after posttransplantation cyclophosphamide. Data came from immunoSEQ multiplex PCR; TCRdb stores just in-frame clones and leaves some out. The sample has 4,000 to 6,000 clones, about four fifths seen once. Sequencing used PBMCs, obtained after allogeneic stem cell transplant with posttransplant cyclophosphamide. Receptor source: a male patient aged 45 to 59 who received an allogeneic stem cell transplant from a related donor and was CMV-positive. T cells may partly derive from the graft donor. Each CDR3 is given without its conserved first and last residue.

j_call v_call cdr3_aa
TRBJ1-1 TRBV30 AWTAQGGTEAF
TRBJ2-7 TRBV7-9 ASSLVTGTGSYEQY
TRBJ2-7 TRBV19 ASSIGVGREQY
TRBJ2-3 TRBV25-1 ASSDSSPNTDTQY
TRBJ1-3 TRBV2 ASSEGSSGNTIY
TRBJ1-4 TRBV6-5 ASSVLGTGIEKLF
TRBJ2-7 TRBV13 ASSGGTGTEQY
TRBJ2-3 TRBV7-7 ASSLGTSTDTQY
TRBJ2-3 TRBV7-2 ASSLGLGGRTDTQY
TRBJ2-3 TRBV25-1 ATGTGGYDTQY
TRBJ1-2 TRBV18 ASSNRDYGYT
TRBJ1-4 TRBV7-9 ASSMDSIPNEKLF
TRBJ2-7 TRBV19 ASRKEWSRGDYEQY
TRBJ2-7 TRBV4-2 ASSQVVADLYEQY
TRBJ1-1 TRBV6-5 ASSYSGQPNTEAF
TRBJ1-3 TRBV28 ASSPGPSGNTIY
TRBJ2-5 TRBV18 ASSPPAQRGGWETQY
TRBJ2-7 TRBV7-2 ASSPGWPRSEQY
TRBJ2-5 TRBV5-6 ASSPRGSTRPGAQY
TRBJ2-7 TRBV4-1 ASSRTGGSIEQY
TRBJ1-3 TRBV5-4 ASSYWEGRVSGNTIY
TRBJ1-4 TRBV30 AWGIQGINEKLF
TRBJ1-5 TRBV5-6 ASSLSRGRRQPQH
TRBJ2-1 TRBV10-3 AISDLTGSSYNEQF
TRBJ1-1 TRBV6-5 ASRKTLNTEAF
TRBJ2-7 TRBV29-1 SVEAVGRGRYEQY
TRBJ2-3 TRBV19 ASSMTSGDTQY
TRBJ1-1 TRBV18 ASSGQGAEAF
- TRBV4-2 ASRPERLATEQY
TRBJ1-1 TRBV20-1 SATTLEAF
TRBJ2-7 TRBV27 ASSLTSGSYEQY
TRBJ2-5 TRBV19 ASSIEGTGARETQY